The 28 T cell receptor beta chains listed next were all sequenced from one sample in a study of post-analysis software for immune sequencing data. The study's findings and limits: Roughly 5 TRBV segments, TRBV5-6, TRBV5-1 and TRBV20-1 among them, were found more frequent in patients than controls.

Prepared libraries of TCR beta cDNA carried unique molecular identifiers. TCRdb reprocessed the PCR reads via MiXCR and lists one record per CDR3 protein. The sample carries roughly 800,000 distinct CDR3 sequences, approximately 57% recorded once. Their antigen targets remain unknown. Sequencing was performed on blood. The source is a girl aged 5-17 years with multiple sclerosis.

The V call is TRBV6-6, the J call TRBJ2-7, with D possibly being TRBD2 (5 bases). V dropped 6 bases and J dropped 2 bases, with 20 bases sitting between them. Germline CDR1 MNHNY, CDR2 SVGAGI (reference sequence). This CDR3 comprises 16 residues. This chain's CDR3 is CASSQPSTGYTYEQYF. In nucleotides, the CDR3 is TGTGCCAGCAGCCAACCCTCAACGGGATATACCTACGAGCAGTACTTC.

CDR3 nucleotide sequence: TGCAGTGCTAGAGATCGGCCGGGAAGCTACGAGCAGTACTTC. It specifies CSARDRPGSYEQYF. The chain recombines TRBV20-1 with TRBJ2-7, with D possibly TRBD2 on 5 matching bases. CDR1 and CDR2 from the germline V gene are DFQATT and SNEGSKA (reference sequence). CDR3 length: 14 amino acids. V lost 0 bases to trimming and J lost 3 bases, with 12 bases between them.

This clonotype was seen only a few times. J is TRBJ2-7 and V is TRBV6-5, with TRBD2 identical over 10 bases. The CDR3 is 14 residues long. Looked up from germline, CDR1 is MNHEY and CDR2 is SVGAGI. V was clipped by 2 bases and J by 2 bases; unmatched bases: 0. As DNA, the CDR3 is TGTGCCAGCAGTTACGGGACTAGCGCCTACGAGCAGTACTTC. This translates into CASSYGTSAYEQYF.

The chain couples TRBV5-5 to TRBJ2-3, with 8 bases aligning to TRBD2. CDR1 is SGHKS, CDR2 YYEKEE, per germline (reference sequence). V was pared by 3 bases and J by 0 bases, with 9 bases of the junction left unmatched. CDR3 length: 17 amino acids. CDR3 sequence (DNA): TGTGCCAGCAGCTCGTCCGGGGGGGTGGGTAGCACAGATACGCAGTATTTT. Translating it yields CASSSSGGVGSTDTQYF.

The rearrangement joins TRBV7-9 to TRBJ2-1; 12 bases agree with TRBD2. The CDR3 consists of 16 residues. Germline CDR1 is SEHNR and CDR2 is FQNEAQ (reference sequence). The ends lost 2 bases at V and 6 bases at J; junction bases unmatched: 5. CDR3 nucleotides: TGTGCCAGCAGCTTACCTAGGACTAGCGGGATCAATGAGCAGTTCTTC. It codes for CASSLPRTSGINEQFF.

The rearrangement links TRBV3-1 to TRBJ2-7; TRBD1 matches at 7 bases. There are 15 residues in the CDR3. V lost 4 bases, J lost 2 bases, and 8 bases stayed unmatched. Looked up from germline, CDR1 is LGHDT and CDR2 is YNNKEL (reference sequence). The CDR3 loop reads CASSREQGTAYEQYF. Written as DNA, the CDR3 is TGTGCCAGCAGCCGAGAACAGGGGACGGCCTACGAGCAGTACTTC.

This chain connects TRBV6-5 to TRBJ2-7; 8 bases fit TRBD1. Germline V gene lookup returns CDR1 MNHEY and CDR2 SVGAGI. V shed 5 bases and J 2 bases; nucleotides not matched to a gene: 8. The CDR3 totals 15 residues. The CDR3 sequence is CASSIRDRPTYEQYF. The CDR3 region has the DNA TGTGCCAGCAGTATCCGGGACAGGCCTACCTACGAGCAGTACTTC.

DNA for the CDR3: TGTGCCAGCAGCTCCTGGACTAGCGGCTCTTTCTACAATGAGCAGTTCTTC. This sequence encodes CASSSWTSGSFYNEQFF. The V gene is TRBV7-2, the J gene TRBJ2-1, with 10 bases matching TRBD2. Germline CDR1 is SGHTA and CDR2 is FQGNSA. Trimming cost V 4 bases and J 3 bases; bases outside gene matches: 9. This CDR3 is 17 amino acids long.

This clonotype was counted a few times. V is TRBV12-3 or TRBV12-4 and J is TRBJ2-2; maybe TRBD2 (6 bases). The CDR3 has 14 residues. Trimming shortened V by 5 bases and J by 4 bases, and 11 bases separated the two germline ends. The CDR3 reads CASSPLGGTGELFF. CDR3 DNA: TGTGCCAGCAGTCCGCTCGGGGGCACCGGGGAGCTGTTTTTT.

A note on this clonotype: At one boundary the junction diverges from the germline segment, which might be a read error. The V gene is TRBV5-1, the J gene TRBJ2-5; weak D call: TRBD1 (6 bases). CDR1 and CDR2 (germline): SGHRS, YFSETQ. CDR3 length: 13 residues. In nucleotides, the CDR3 is TGTGCCAGCTCTCTTCAGGGGACCGAGACCCAGTACTTC. Translation gives CASSLQGTETQYF.

This clonotype was found a few times. DNA for the CDR3: TGTGCCAGCAGCCAGTACGGGACAGACTTCTATGGCTACACCTTC. As protein: CASSQYGTDFYGYTF. This sequence joins TRBV4-2 and TRBJ1-2; TRBD1 matches at 7 bases. There are 15 residues in the CDR3. The V gene's germline CDR1 is LGHNA and CDR2 YNFKEQ. The V and J ends lost 3 bases and 4 bases, in that order; junction bases with no gene match: 8.

The V and J genes are TRBV6-1 and TRBJ1-2; D unresolved. The CDR3 runs to 15 residues. CDR1 MNHNS and CDR2 SASEGT come from the germline V gene. V dropped 5 bases and J dropped 0 bases, with 13 bases sitting between them. This CDR3 reads CASSLHSGTNYGYTF. The CDR3 coding sequence is TGTGCCAGCAGTCTACATTCGGGAACTAACTATGGCTACACCTTC.

This clonotype was counted between two and nine times. The chain employs TRBV7-3 and TRBJ2-1; D may correspond to TRBD1 or TRBD2 (5 bases each). The CDR3 extends over 12 amino acids. Trimming stripped 1 base from V and 12 bases from J, with 10 bases between. Germline lookup yields CDR1 SGHTA and CDR2 FQGTGA. The CDR3 DNA is TGTGCCAGCAGCTTAATAGGGGACCTGCAGTTCTTC. Its protein product is CASSLIGDLQFF.

This rearrangement joins TRBV3-1 to TRBJ2-5; TRBD2 matches 8 bases. Germline lookup yields CDR1 LGHDT and CDR2 YNNKEL (reference sequence). This CDR3 is 16 amino acids long. Unmatched junction bases numbered 3, after V lost 0 bases and J lost 0 bases. CDR3 amino acids: CASSQDDGGDQETQYF. CDR3 sequence (DNA): TGTGCCAGCAGCCAAGATGACGGGGGGGACCAAGAGACCCAGTACTTC.

The sample holds a few counts of this clonotype. A much larger clonotype is one base distant, so this may be a read error. V and J are TRBV5-1 and TRBJ2-4; D remains ambiguous. CDR1 and CDR2 (germline): SGHRS, YFSETQ. This CDR3 comprises 13 residues. In DNA, the CDR3 is TGCGCCAGCAGCTTGACTACCCCTGACATTCGGTACTTC. Its protein is CASSLTTPDIRYF.

The rearrangement joins TRBV29-1 to TRBJ1-1; 8 bases are shared with TRBD1. CDR1 SQVTM and CDR2 ANQGSEA come from the germline V gene. CDR3 length equals 15 residues. The J segment lost 4 bases and the V segment lost 1 base, leaving 8 bases of the junction unmatched. The CDR3 nucleotides are TGCAGCGTTGAAGTCCGGACAGGGCAGGGCACTGAAGCTTTCTTT. Translated: CSVEVRTGQGTEAFF.

V is TRBV5-1 and J is TRBJ2-7; 8 bases match TRBD2. With 1 base clipped from V and 3 bases from J, the junction kept 6 bases outside the gene matches. This CDR3 contains 15 residues. Germline values: CDR1 SGHRS, CDR2 YFSETQ. The CDR3 region is CASSLFGGVDYEQYF. The CDR3, as DNA: TGCGCCAGCAGCTTGTTCGGGGGGGTCGACTACGAGCAGTACTTC.

The chain combines TRBV20-1 with TRBJ2-3; perhaps TRBD2 as D (5 bases). V shed 0 bases and J shed 0 bases, with 13 bases lying between them. The CDR3 spans 16 residues. The germline gives CDR1 DFQATT, CDR2 SNEGSKA (reference sequence). The CDR3 DNA is TGCAGTGCTAGAGATCTCCCGGGGAGAAGCACAGATACGCAGTATTTT. Protein product: CSARDLPGRSTDTQYF.

The V call is TRBV20-1, the J call TRBJ1-1; 11 bases line up with TRBD1. V shed 5 bases and J 3 bases; nucleotides not matched to a gene: 17. Per the germline V gene, CDR1 is DFQATT and CDR2 is SNEGSKA (reference sequence). The CDR3 contains 18 residues. CDR3 in amino acids: CSAGGGARDRGFDTEAFF. DNA of the CDR3: TGCAGTGCTGGGGGAGGGGCACGGGACAGGGGGTTTGACACTGAAGCTTTCTTT.

The chain is built from TRBV5-1 and TRBJ2-3; possible D gene TRBD2, 5 bases. Germline V gives CDR1 SGHRS, CDR2 YFSETQ. V lost 4 bases and J 4 bases, leaving 13 bases between the germline ends. This CDR3 region has 14 residues. CDR3 sequence: CASSPWTASDTQYF. CDR3 bases: TGCGCCAGCAGCCCCTGGACTGCCTCAGATACGCAGTATTTT. The complete variable domain, with remaining parts taken from reference TRBV5-1 and TRBJ2-3, reads KAGVTQTPRYLIKTRGQQVTLSCSPISGHRSVSWYQQTPGQGLQFLFEYFSETQRNKGNFPGRFSGRQFSNSRSEMNVSTLELGDSALYLCASSPWTASDTQYFGPGTRLTVL.

This clonotype was seen only a few times. The chain couples TRBV3-1 to TRBJ2-3, with unresolved D. In germline, CDR1 is LGHDT, CDR2 YNNKEL (reference sequence). V lost 6 bases and J 3 bases, leaving 16 bases between the germline ends. The CDR3 length is 15 residues. CDR3 protein: CASSIPGPRTDTQYF. The CDR3 bases are TGTGCCAGCAGTATACCGGGCCCGAGAACAGATACGCAGTATTTT.

The chain uses TRBV20-1 and TRBJ1-2; D call uncertain. Germline V gene data show CDR1 as DFQATT and CDR2 as SNEGSKA (reference sequence). The CDR3 extends over 14 amino acids. V was trimmed by 0 bases and J by 1 base, leaving 9 bases between them. CDR3 sequence reads: CSARERNNNYGYTF. DNA for the CDR3: TGCAGTGCTAGAGAAAGGAATAATAACTATGGCTACACCTTC.

The chain joins TRBV2 to TRBJ2-1; 16 nucleotides agree with TRBD2. The ends lost 8 bases at V and 12 bases at J; junction bases unmatched: 10. The CDR3 runs to 15 residues. The germline V gene encodes CDR1 SNHLY and CDR2 FYNNEI. Here the CDR3 reads CASGLGTSGRARQFF. The CDR3 DNA is TGTGCCAGCGGGCTGGGGACTAGCGGGAGGGCCCGGCAGTTCTTC.

V and J are TRBV6-1 and TRBJ2-7; 12 nucleotides match TRBD1. In germline, CDR1 is MNHNS, CDR2 SASEGT. With V trimmed by 4 bases and J by 2 bases, 6 bases remained unmatched. The CDR3 extends over 16 amino acids. CDR3 amino acids: CASSVGGQGAPYEQYF. CDR3 sequence (DNA): TGTGCCAGCAGTGTGGGGGGACAGGGGGCTCCCTACGAGCAGTACTTC.

CDR3 region: CSVGEGAVGYTF. CDR3 coding DNA: TGCAGCGTGGGGGAGGGGGCGGTCGGCTACACCTTC. This chain uses TRBV29-1 with TRBJ1-2, with 7 bases identical to TRBD1. After removal of 6 bases from V and 8 bases from J, the junction contained 9 bases not matched to a gene. This CDR3 spans 12 amino acids. The germline V gene has CDR1 SQVTM and CDR2 ANQGSEA.

In its sample, this clonotype was seen a few times. Here the CDR3 DNA reads TGTGCCAGCAGCCCTGGGCGGACTAGCGGGACCGACAATGAGCAGTTCTTC. Its protein product is CASSPGRTSGTDNEQFF. The J gene is TRBJ2-1, the V gene TRBV7-2; 12 bases match TRBD2. This CDR3 comprises 17 residues. The trim removed 5 bases at V and 5 bases at J, leaving 10 bases unmatched. Germline values: CDR1 SGHTA, CDR2 FQGNSA.

The rearrangement uses TRBV25-1 and TRBJ2-3; D ambiguous. V lost 2 bases and J lost 6, with 9 bases in between. CDR1 MGHDK and CDR2 SYGVNS come from the germline V gene. The CDR3 loop spans 13 amino acids. The CDR3 coding sequence is TGTGCCAGCAGTGAAAAGGAGACGGATACGCAGTATTTT. Translating it yields CASSEKETDTQYF.

This clonotype was seen only a few times. The chain recombines TRBV10-3 with TRBJ2-5; 10 nucleotides agree with TRBD1. The J call may be wrong; the DNA end is better matched by TRBJ2-7. This CDR3 region has 18 residues. Germline CDR1 ENHRY, CDR2 SYGVKD. For the CDR3, the DNA is TGTGCCATCAGTGAGTTCTTGACTGGACAGGGGGGCTGGGGCGAGCAGTACTTC. Translating it yields CAISEFLTGQGGWGEQYF.